A selection of T cell receptor beta chains follows, all from one sample in a study of shared clonotypes between healthy human individuals. Measured with immunoSEQ multiplex PCR; TCRdb has only the in-frame clones, and not every one. Of a few million clones detected, 93% appear once; the ten largest clones hold about 1.6%. What was sequenced was naive CD8+ T cells from PBMCs. The receptors stem from a man aged 18 to 30 in good health. Some clones in this sample may be carry-over from other donors' samples. The CDR3 runs from the conserved cysteine through the conserved F or W. Fields, in order: clone size, CDR3 length, D gene, V gene, J gene, CDR3 DNA, CDR3 protein. D genes are given only for firm matches. The size entry is marked missing in some rows and otherwise reads once, few, many or a size class.

clone_size: once
cdr3_length: 16
d_call: TRBD1
v_call: TRBV28
j_call: TRBJ1-4
cdr3_nt: TGTGCCAGCAGTCTAGAGGGACAGGGGCTCATCGAAAAACTGTTTTTT
cdr3_aa: CASSLEGQGLIEKLFF

clone_size: NA
cdr3_length: 14
d_call: TRBD2
v_call: TRBV6-4
j_call: TRBJ2-7
cdr3_nt: TGTGCCAGCACCCTTAGCGGGACCCCCTACGAGCAGTACTTC
cdr3_aa: CASTLSGTPYEQYF

clone_size: NA
cdr3_length: 13
d_call: NA
v_call: TRBV28
j_call: TRBJ1-3
cdr3_nt: TGTGCCGCCCAGGAGAGCTCTGGAAACACCATATATTTT
cdr3_aa: CAAQESSGNTIYF

clone_size: NA
cdr3_length: 13
d_call: NA
v_call: TRBV27
j_call: TRBJ2-2
cdr3_nt: TGTGCCAGCAGTCCCAGAAACACCGGGGAGCTGTTTTTT
cdr3_aa: CASSPRNTGELFF

clone_size: NA
cdr3_length: 14
d_call: NA
v_call: TRBV7-9
j_call: TRBJ1-2
cdr3_nt: TGTGCCAGCAGCTGGGCCCCGGAGGGCTATGGCTACACCTTC
cdr3_aa: CASSWAPEGYGYTF

clone_size: NA
cdr3_length: 12
d_call: NA
v_call: TRBV13
j_call: TRBJ2-7
cdr3_nt: TGTGCCAGCAGCTTTCCGGGCTACGAGCAGTACTTC
cdr3_aa: CASSFPGYEQYF

clone_size: NA
cdr3_length: 12
d_call: NA
v_call: TRBV5-6
j_call: TRBJ1-5
cdr3_nt: TGTGCCAGAGCAGGGAGGAATCAGCCCCAGCATTTT
cdr3_aa: CARAGRNQPQHF

clone_size: NA
cdr3_length: 12
d_call: NA
v_call: TRBV27
j_call: TRBJ1-2
cdr3_nt: TGTGCCAGCAGCCCGGGACCTTATGGCTACACCTTC
cdr3_aa: CASSPGPYGYTF

clone_size: NA
cdr3_length: 14
d_call: TRBD2
v_call: TRBV29-1
j_call: TRBJ2-7
cdr3_nt: TGCAGCGTTGCGGCAGCTAGCGGGGTCTACGAGCAGTACTTC
cdr3_aa: CSVAAASGVYEQYF

clone_size: NA
cdr3_length: 13
d_call: NA
v_call: TRBV30
j_call: TRBJ1-2
cdr3_nt: TGTGCCTGGAGTTTTAGAGAGGGCTATGGCTACACCTTC
cdr3_aa: CAWSFREGYGYTF

clone_size: NA
cdr3_length: 14
d_call: TRBD1
v_call: TRBV27
j_call: TRBJ1-2
cdr3_nt: TGTGCCAGCACCCCGACAGGGACTGCCTATGGCTACACCTTC
cdr3_aa: CASTPTGTAYGYTF

clone_size: NA
cdr3_length: 16
d_call: NA
v_call: TRBV28
j_call: TRBJ1-5
cdr3_nt: TGTGCCAGCAGTTTAGTGTTGGCAGGGCGGAATCAGCCCCAGCATTTT
cdr3_aa: CASSLVLAGRNQPQHF

clone_size: once
cdr3_length: 14
d_call: NA
v_call: TRBV12-5
j_call: TRBJ2-5
cdr3_nt: TGTGCTAGTGCTGCTCAAGAAAGAGGAGAGACCCAGTACTTC
cdr3_aa: CASAAQERGETQYF

clone_size: NA
cdr3_length: 14
d_call: NA
v_call: TRBV28
j_call: TRBJ1-2
cdr3_nt: TGTGCCAGCAGCACCCGACGAGAGACTAATGGCTACACCTTC
cdr3_aa: CASSTRRETNGYTF

clone_size: NA
cdr3_length: 17
d_call: NA
v_call: TRBV7-9
j_call: TRBJ2-2
cdr3_nt: TGTGCCAGCAGCCCTTTGAATTGGAAAACTTTCACCGGGGAGCTGTTTTTT
cdr3_aa: CASSPLNWKTFTGELFF

clone_size: NA
cdr3_length: 15
d_call: NA
v_call: TRBV4-3
j_call: TRBJ1-1
cdr3_nt: TGCGCCAGCAGCCAAGATCGAGGGGTTTACACTGAAGCTTTCTTT
cdr3_aa: CASSQDRGVYTEAFF

clone_size: NA
cdr3_length: 12
d_call: NA
v_call: TRBV6-1
j_call: TRBJ1-1
cdr3_nt: TGTGCCAGCAGACTAGGGAACACTGAAGCTTTCTTT
cdr3_aa: CASRLGNTEAFF

clone_size: NA
cdr3_length: 14
d_call: NA
v_call: TRBV7-3
j_call: TRBJ1-1
cdr3_nt: TGTGCCAGCAGCTTAGTGGGGGCCGGGACTGAAGCTTTCTTT
cdr3_aa: CASSLVGAGTEAFF

clone_size: NA
cdr3_length: 15
d_call: NA
v_call: TRBV19
j_call: TRBJ1-4
cdr3_nt: TGTGCCAGTAGTATAGACAGAGCACCTAATGAAAAACTGTTTTTT
cdr3_aa: CASSIDRAPNEKLFF

clone_size: NA
cdr3_length: 16
d_call: NA
v_call: TRBV13
j_call: TRBJ2-1
cdr3_nt: TGTGCCAGCAGCAATTCCCCCGGGGTCACCTACAATGAGCAGTTCTTC
cdr3_aa: CASSNSPGVTYNEQFF

clone_size: NA
cdr3_length: 15
d_call: TRBD2
v_call: TRBV5-8
j_call: TRBJ2-5
cdr3_nt: TGTGCCAGCAGCTTGGCCGGGAGGAGCCAAGAGACCCAGTACTTC
cdr3_aa: CASSLAGRSQETQYF

clone_size: once
cdr3_length: 16
d_call: TRBD1
v_call: TRBV5-1
j_call: TRBJ1-5
cdr3_nt: TGCGCCAGCAGCCAAGGACAGGGTTCTCCTCGTCAGCCCCAGCATTTT
cdr3_aa: CASSQGQGSPRQPQHF

clone_size: NA
cdr3_length: 15
d_call: TRBD2
v_call: TRBV11-3
j_call: TRBJ2-1
cdr3_nt: TGTGCCAGCAGCTCTATACTAGCGGGAGACAATGAGCAGTTCTTC
cdr3_aa: CASSSILAGDNEQFF

clone_size: NA
cdr3_length: 17
d_call: NA
v_call: TRBV27
j_call: TRBJ2-2
cdr3_nt: TGTGCCAGCAGTCCCTTGGGGCTCGCGTCAGGCGTCGGGGAGCTGTTTTTT
cdr3_aa: CASSPLGLASGVGELFF

clone_size: NA
cdr3_length: 15
d_call: NA
v_call: TRBV5-4
j_call: TRBJ1-1
cdr3_nt: TGTGCCAGCAGCTTCGGGGGGGGACTGAACACTGAAGCTTTCTTT
cdr3_aa: CASSFGGGLNTEAFF

clone_size: NA
cdr3_length: 13
d_call: NA
v_call: TRBV11-2
j_call: TRBJ1-6
cdr3_nt: TGTGCCAGCAGCCGAGTGTTGAGTTCACCCCTCCACTTT
cdr3_aa: CASSRVLSSPLHF

clone_size: NA
cdr3_length: 14
d_call: NA
v_call: TRBV13
j_call: TRBJ1-2
cdr3_nt: TGTGCCAGCAGCCCAACTCCCCTCGGGGACGGCTACACCTTC
cdr3_aa: CASSPTPLGDGYTF